This T cell receptor beta chain came from a study of Graves' ophthalmopathy and Graves' hyperthyroidism. Study-wide results and caveats: Researchers report that a 13-signature model separated ophthalmopathy from stable hyperthyroidism, posting roughly 90% sensitivity and 65% to 82% specificity. Blood also carried most expanded thyroid clonotypes exceeding 0.001 frequency.

The TCR beta CDR3 regions underwent amplification from RNA transcripts. Second-round multiplex PCR came after first-round RT-PCR with HTBI primers. Using its own MiXCR run on the multiplex PCR reads, TCRdb lists one record per CDR3 protein. The sample consists of just over 600,000 distinct CDR3 sequences, 20% to 25% of them appearing once. CDR1 is KGHDR and CDR2 is SFDVKD in the germline V gene. The CDR3 is 13 residues long. The germline V and J ends were trimmed by 5 bases and 1 base, with 5 bases remaining between them. This clonotype was seen repeatedly, ten times or more. As yet, its antigen is unknown. Other autoimmune disease, uncontrolled infection, pregnancy and lactation led to exclusion. PBMCs had their origin in fresh peripheral blood (roughly 10 ml).

The source material was peripheral blood. This TCR was recovered from a woman aged 18-29 years with stable Graves' hyperthyroidism. Some clones in this sample may be carry-over from other donors' samples. The chain couples TRBV24-1 to TRBJ1-5, with no clear D. CDR3 in DNA: TGTGCCACCAGTGCAGCGAGCAATCAGCCCCAGCATTTT. As protein: CATSAASNQPQHF.